This T cell receptor (beta chain) emerged from a study of CD8+ T cells in alopecia areata. Trimming removed 1 base from V and 4 bases from J, with 8 bases in between. The germline CDR1 and CDR2 sequences are SGHTA and FQGNSA. This CDR3 is built from 13 residues. Isolation of CD4+ and CD8+ T cells from PBMCs was achieved by sorting. This clone was picked up a small number of times. Reverse transcription of extracted RNA yielded cDNA, which provided the sequencing template. Assay: immunoSEQ multiplex PCR; the TCRdb copy retains only in-frame clones and omits some. The sample lists 150,000 to 200,000 clones; 63% were seen once.

This TCR was sampled from a human donor with alopecia areata. The chain joins TRBV7-2 to TRBJ2-7; D gene ambiguous. Material: CD4+ T cells sorted from blood, obtained at week 0. The CDR3 spells CASSLGPPYEQYF. DNA for the CDR3: TGTGCCAGCAGCTTAGGCCCCCCTTACGAGCAGTACTTC.